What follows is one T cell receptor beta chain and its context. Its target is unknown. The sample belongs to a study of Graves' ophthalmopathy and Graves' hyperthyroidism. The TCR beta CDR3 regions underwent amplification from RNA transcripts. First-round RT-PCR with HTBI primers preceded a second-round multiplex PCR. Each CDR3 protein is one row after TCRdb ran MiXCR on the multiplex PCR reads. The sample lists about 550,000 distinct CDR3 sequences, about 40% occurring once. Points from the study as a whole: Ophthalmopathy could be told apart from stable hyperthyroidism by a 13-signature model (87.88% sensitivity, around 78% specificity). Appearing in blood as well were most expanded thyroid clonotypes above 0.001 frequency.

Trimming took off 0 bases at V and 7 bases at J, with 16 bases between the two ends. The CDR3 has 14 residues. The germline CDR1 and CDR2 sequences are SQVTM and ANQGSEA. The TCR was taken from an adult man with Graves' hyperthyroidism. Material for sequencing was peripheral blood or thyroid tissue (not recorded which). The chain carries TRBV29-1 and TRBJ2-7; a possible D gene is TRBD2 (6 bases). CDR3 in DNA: TGCAGCGTTGAAGATACGGGCGGGGCAAGTGAGCAGTACTTC. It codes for CSVEDTGGASEQYF.